This T cell receptor beta chain was profiled in a study of T cells in lung cancer brain metastases. Study as a whole: Most patients, about 90% of the roughly 20, got no therapy between primary and metastasis resection. Study outcomes and limitations: DNA fragmentation in FFPE samples may have prevented full retrieval of the infiltrating T cell repertoire. Compared with paired primaries, brain metastases showed fewer unique productive clones (1540 versus 4551).

With respect to this clone: Its antigen is undetermined.

Genomic DNA input was roughly 2.24 to 4.92 ug, equal within pairs. TCRdb's table, derived via immunoSEQ multiplex PCR, lists solely in-frame clones and lacks some. The top ten hold around 2.7% of the sample, which has 3,000 to 4,000 clones, about 91% seen once. Per germline, CDR1 MNHNS and CDR2 SASEGT. CDR3 size: 16 residues. The V segment lost 2 bases and the J segment 2 bases; nucleotides outside the gene matches: 6. The clonotype originates from a man between 65 and 85 years old with non-small cell lung cancer. Sequenced: tumor tissue from the primary lung tumor. The genes are TRBV6-1 and TRBJ1-5, with 7 bases fitting TRBD1. CDR3 nucleotides: TGTGCCAGCAGTGAACAGGGACAGTGGGGCAATCAGCCCCAGCATTTT. Protein product: CASSEQGQWGNQPQHF.